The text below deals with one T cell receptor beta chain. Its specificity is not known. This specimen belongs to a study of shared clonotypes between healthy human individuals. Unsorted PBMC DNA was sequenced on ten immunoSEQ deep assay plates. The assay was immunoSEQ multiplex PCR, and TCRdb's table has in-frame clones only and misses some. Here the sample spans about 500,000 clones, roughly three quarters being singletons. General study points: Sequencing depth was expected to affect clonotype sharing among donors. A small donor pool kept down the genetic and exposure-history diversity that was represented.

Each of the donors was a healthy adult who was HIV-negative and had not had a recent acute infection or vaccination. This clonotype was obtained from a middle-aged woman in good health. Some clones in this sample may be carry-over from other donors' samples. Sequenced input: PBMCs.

In DNA form, the CDR3 reads TGTGCCAGCAGTCTACTTAGCGGAGCCAACCACGAGCAGTACTTC. Translating gives CASSLLSGANHEQYF. This chain uses TRBV28 with TRBJ2-7; tentative D call: TRBD2 (6 bases). Trimming shortened V by 5 bases and J by 5 bases, and 19 bases separated the two germline ends. There are 15 residues in the CDR3. CDR1 MDHEN and CDR2 SYDVKM come from the germline V gene.